These T cell receptor beta chains were read from a single sample in a study of T cell responses to AZD1222 COVID-19 vaccine. Libraries were prepared by immunoSEQ multiplex PCR; TCRdb keeps only in-frame clonotypes and omits some of them. The sample contains some 120,000 clones, around 94% of which appear only once. The source was peripheral blood, collected on day 0 of AZD1222 vaccination. The receptors were sampled from an adult in good health. The CDR3 runs from the conserved cysteine through the conserved F or W. Each record gives: D gene, V gene, clone size, J gene, CDR3 protein, CDR3 DNA. D genes are given only for firm matches. Size is omitted from some rows. Given values are once, few, many or a class for expanded clones.

d_call: .; v_call: TRBV6-4; clone_size: .; j_call: TRBJ2-1; cdr3_aa: CASSRSFSYNEQFF; cdr3_nt: TGTGCCAGCAGTCGATCGTTTTCCTACAATGAGCAGTTCTTC
d_call: TRBD1; v_call: TRBV7-9; clone_size: .; j_call: TRBJ1-1; cdr3_aa: CASSLRTGLGEAFF; cdr3_nt: TGTGCCAGCAGCTTAAGGACAGGGTTAGGTGAAGCTTTCTTT
d_call: .; v_call: TRBV7-9; clone_size: .; j_call: TRBJ2-3; cdr3_aa: CASSLDQGDTQYF; cdr3_nt: TGTGCCAGCAGCTTAGACCAGGGAGATACGCAGTATTTT
d_call: TRBD1; v_call: TRBV3-1/TRBV3-2; clone_size: .; j_call: TRBJ2-1; cdr3_aa: CASSPQGQRSSYNEQFF; cdr3_nt: TGTGCCAGCAGCCCACAGGGACAGCGCAGCTCCTACAATGAGCAGTTCTTC
d_call: .; v_call: TRBV5-1; clone_size: .; j_call: TRBJ1-1; cdr3_aa: CASSLGQAEMAFF; cdr3_nt: TGCGCCAGCAGCTTGGGACAGGCTGAGATGGCTTTCTTT
d_call: TRBD1; v_call: TRBV7-8; clone_size: .; j_call: TRBJ2-5; cdr3_aa: CASSSSAIGDSWTLEETQYF; cdr3_nt: TGTGCCAGCAGCTCTTCCGCAATAGGGGACAGTTGGACCCTTGAAGAGACCCAGTACTTC
d_call: .; v_call: TRBV6-2/TRBV6-3; clone_size: .; j_call: TRBJ2-7; cdr3_aa: CASSYGRAYEQYF; cdr3_nt: TGTGCCAGCAGTTACGGCAGAGCCTACGAGCAGTACTTC
d_call: TRBD2; v_call: TRBV7-9; clone_size: .; j_call: TRBJ2-3; cdr3_aa: CASSIAGGKADTQYF; cdr3_nt: TGTGCCAGCAGCATAGCGGGAGGGAAGGCAGATACGCAGTATTTT
d_call: .; v_call: TRBV18; clone_size: .; j_call: TRBJ2-5; cdr3_aa: CASSPLGQQETQYF; cdr3_nt: TGTGCCAGCTCACCACTAGGGCAGCAAGAGACCCAGTACTTC
d_call: TRBD2; v_call: TRBV2; clone_size: .; j_call: TRBJ2-7; cdr3_aa: CASSVGAGGTYEQYF; cdr3_nt: TGTGCCAGCAGTGTGGGAGCGGGAGGGACCTACGAGCAGTACTTC
d_call: .; v_call: TRBV14; clone_size: .; j_call: TRBJ2-5; cdr3_aa: CASSFTSWETQYF; cdr3_nt: TGTGCCAGCAGCTTCACTAGTTGGGAGACCCAGTACTTC
d_call: TRBD1; v_call: TRBV7-3; clone_size: once; j_call: TRBJ2-2; cdr3_aa: CASSYGQVPGELFF; cdr3_nt: TGTGCCAGCAGCTACGGACAGGTCCCCGGGGAGCTGTTTTTT
d_call: .; v_call: TRBV21-1; clone_size: .; j_call: TRBJ1-5; cdr3_aa: CASRWTGGNSNQPQHF; cdr3_nt: TGTGCCAGCAGATGGACAGGCGGCAATAGCAATCAGCCCCAGCATTTT
d_call: .; v_call: TRBV2; clone_size: .; j_call: TRBJ2-1; cdr3_aa: CASSDAVRGATYEQFF; cdr3_nt: TGTGCCAGCAGTGATGCGGTCAGGGGGGCCACCTATGAGCAGTTCTTC
d_call: .; v_call: TRBV11-1; clone_size: .; j_call: TRBJ2-3; cdr3_aa: CASTPKGPITDTQYF; cdr3_nt: TGTGCCAGCACCCCCAAGGGGCCGATCACAGATACGCAGTATTTT
d_call: .; v_call: TRBV28; clone_size: .; j_call: TRBJ2-2; cdr3_aa: CASEPGLNTGELFF; cdr3_nt: TGTGCCAGCGAACCGGGCTTGAACACCGGGGAGCTGTTTTTT
d_call: TRBD2; v_call: TRBV28; clone_size: .; j_call: TRBJ2-7; cdr3_aa: CASSGTSGFYEQYF; cdr3_nt: TGTGCCAGCAGTGGGACTAGCGGGTTCTACGAGCAGTACTTC
d_call: .; v_call: TRBV14; clone_size: .; j_call: TRBJ2-7; cdr3_aa: CASSLRDSFPIYEQYF; cdr3_nt: TGTGCCAGCAGCCTACGAGACAGTTTCCCAATCTACGAGCAGTACTTC
d_call: .; v_call: TRBV11-1; clone_size: .; j_call: TRBJ2-7; cdr3_aa: CASSLRDQGSEQYF; cdr3_nt: TGTGCCAGCAGCTTACGGGACCAGGGTTCCGAGCAGTACTTC
d_call: .; v_call: TRBV15; clone_size: once; j_call: TRBJ1-2; cdr3_aa: CATSRQVSSYGYTF; cdr3_nt: TGTGCCACCAGCAGACAGGTCTCAAGTTATGGCTACACCTTC
d_call: .; v_call: TRBV3-1/TRBV3-2; clone_size: .; j_call: TRBJ1-2; cdr3_aa: CASSQDLLIYTF; cdr3_nt: TGTGCCAGCAGCCAAGATCTCCTAATCTACACCTTC
d_call: .; v_call: TRBV9; clone_size: .; j_call: TRBJ2-1; cdr3_aa: CASSVAVGGNEQFF; cdr3_nt: TGTGCCAGCAGCGTAGCTGTTGGGGGCAATGAGCAGTTCTTC
d_call: .; v_call: TRBV10-3; clone_size: .; j_call: TRBJ2-3; cdr3_aa: CAISESQGPDTQYF; cdr3_nt: TGTGCCATCAGTGAGTCGCAGGGACCAGATACGCAGTATTTT